This T cell receptor (beta chain) is drawn from a study of blood T cell repertoires in COVID-19. At the level of the study: Spain, Italy and the United States supplied samples that represented acute and convalescent COVID-19.

Repertoires were generated with immunoSEQ multiplex PCR, while TCRdb's copy carries only in-frame clones and drops some. The table lists fewer than 200,000 clones, 80% to 90% of them singletons. CDR1 and CDR2 (germline): MDHEN, SYDVKM. The junction had 3 bases not matched to a gene; V was cut back by 4 bases and J by 0 bases. The CDR3 consists of 15 residues. Material: peripheral blood. This chain uses TRBV28 with TRBJ2-4, with 7 bases that match TRBD2. The TCR was taken from a woman between 50 and 59 years old with acute or convalescent COVID-19. CDR3 residues: CASSSPGGAKNIQYF. The CDR3 region has the DNA TGTGCCAGCAGTTCCCCGGGAGGAGCCAAAAACATTCAGTACTTC.